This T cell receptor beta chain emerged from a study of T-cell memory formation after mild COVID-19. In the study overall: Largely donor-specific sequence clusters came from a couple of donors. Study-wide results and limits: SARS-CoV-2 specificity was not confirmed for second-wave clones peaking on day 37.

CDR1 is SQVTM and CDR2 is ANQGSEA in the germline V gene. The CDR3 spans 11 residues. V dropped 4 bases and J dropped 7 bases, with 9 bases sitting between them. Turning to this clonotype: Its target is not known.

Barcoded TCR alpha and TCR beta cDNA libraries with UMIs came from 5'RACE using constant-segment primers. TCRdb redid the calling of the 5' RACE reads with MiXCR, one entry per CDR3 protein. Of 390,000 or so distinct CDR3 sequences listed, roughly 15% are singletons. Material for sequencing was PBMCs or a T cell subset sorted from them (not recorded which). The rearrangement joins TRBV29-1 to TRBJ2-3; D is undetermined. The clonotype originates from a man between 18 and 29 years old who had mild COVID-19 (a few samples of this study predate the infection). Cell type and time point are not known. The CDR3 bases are TGCAGCGTTGGGGCGACGAATACGCAGTATTTT. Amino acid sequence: CSVGATNTQYF.